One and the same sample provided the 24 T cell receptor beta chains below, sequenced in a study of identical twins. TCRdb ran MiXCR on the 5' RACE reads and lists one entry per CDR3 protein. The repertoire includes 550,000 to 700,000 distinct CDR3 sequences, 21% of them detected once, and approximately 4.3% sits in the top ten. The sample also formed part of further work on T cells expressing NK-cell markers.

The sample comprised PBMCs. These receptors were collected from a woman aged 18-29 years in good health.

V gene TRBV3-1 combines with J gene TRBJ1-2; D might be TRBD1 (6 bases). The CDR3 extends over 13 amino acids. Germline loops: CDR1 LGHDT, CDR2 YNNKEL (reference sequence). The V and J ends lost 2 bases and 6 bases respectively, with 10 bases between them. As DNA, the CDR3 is TGTGCCAGCAGCCAAACGGGGGCGGATGGCTACACCTTC. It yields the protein CASSQTGADGYTF.

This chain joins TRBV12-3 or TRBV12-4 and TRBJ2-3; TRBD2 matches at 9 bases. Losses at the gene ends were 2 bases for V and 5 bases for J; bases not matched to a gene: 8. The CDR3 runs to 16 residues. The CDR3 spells CASSLNGGRVEDTQYF. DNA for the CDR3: TGTGCCAGCAGTTTAAACGGCGGGAGGGTTGAAGATACGCAGTATTTT.

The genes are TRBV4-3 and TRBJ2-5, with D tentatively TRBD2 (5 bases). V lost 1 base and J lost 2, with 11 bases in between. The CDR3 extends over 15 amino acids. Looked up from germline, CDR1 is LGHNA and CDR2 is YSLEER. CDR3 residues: CASSQGSGVQETQYF. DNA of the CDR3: TGCGCCAGCAGCCAAGGAAGCGGAGTACAAGAGACCCAGTACTTC.

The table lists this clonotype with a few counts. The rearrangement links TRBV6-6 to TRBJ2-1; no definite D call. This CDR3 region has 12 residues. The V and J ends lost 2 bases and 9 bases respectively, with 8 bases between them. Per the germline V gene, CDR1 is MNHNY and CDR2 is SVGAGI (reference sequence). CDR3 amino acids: CASSYEPIEQFF. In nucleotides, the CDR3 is TGTGCCAGCAGTTACGAACCCATTGAGCAGTTCTTC.

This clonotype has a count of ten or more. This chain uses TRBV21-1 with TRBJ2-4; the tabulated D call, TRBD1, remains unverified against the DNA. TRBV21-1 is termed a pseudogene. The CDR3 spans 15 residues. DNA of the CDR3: TGTGCCAGCAGCAAATACCACAGGGGCAAAAACATTCAGTACTTC. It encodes CASSKYHRGKNIQYF.

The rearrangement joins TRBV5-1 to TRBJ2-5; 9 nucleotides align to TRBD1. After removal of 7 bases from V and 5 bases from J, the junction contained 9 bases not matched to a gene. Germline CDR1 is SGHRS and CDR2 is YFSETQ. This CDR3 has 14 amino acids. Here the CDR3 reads CASARGQGTETQYF. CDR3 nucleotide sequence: TGCGCCAGCGCTAGGGGACAGGGTACGGAGACCCAGTACTTC.

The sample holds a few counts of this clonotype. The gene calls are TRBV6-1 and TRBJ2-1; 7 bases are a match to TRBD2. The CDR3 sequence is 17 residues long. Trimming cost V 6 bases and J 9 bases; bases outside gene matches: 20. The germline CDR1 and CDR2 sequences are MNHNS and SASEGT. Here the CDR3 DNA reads TGTGCCAGCAGCCCCAGGCATCAGCGGGGTCGCTCTAGTGAGCAGTTCTTC. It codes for CASSPRHQRGRSSEQFF.

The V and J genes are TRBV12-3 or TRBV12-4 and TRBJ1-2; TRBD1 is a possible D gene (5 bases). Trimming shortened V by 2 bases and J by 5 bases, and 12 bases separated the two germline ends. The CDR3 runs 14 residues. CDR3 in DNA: TGTGCCAGCAGTTTAATCCCGGGGCCGTATGGCTACACCTTC. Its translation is CASSLIPGPYGYTF.

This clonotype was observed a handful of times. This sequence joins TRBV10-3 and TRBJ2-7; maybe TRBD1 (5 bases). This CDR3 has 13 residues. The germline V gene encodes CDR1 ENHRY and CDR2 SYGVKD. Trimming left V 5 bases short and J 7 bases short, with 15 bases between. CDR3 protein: CAISFSGHREQYF. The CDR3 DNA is TGTGCCATCAGTTTTTCAGGGCACCGAGAGCAGTACTTC.

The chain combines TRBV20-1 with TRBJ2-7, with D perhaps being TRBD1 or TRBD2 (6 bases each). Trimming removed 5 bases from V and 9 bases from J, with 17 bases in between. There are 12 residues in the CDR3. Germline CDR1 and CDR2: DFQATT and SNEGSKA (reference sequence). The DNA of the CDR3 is TGCAGTGCTGGAACGGTCGGGGGCCCGCAGTACTTC. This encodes CSAGTVGGPQYF.

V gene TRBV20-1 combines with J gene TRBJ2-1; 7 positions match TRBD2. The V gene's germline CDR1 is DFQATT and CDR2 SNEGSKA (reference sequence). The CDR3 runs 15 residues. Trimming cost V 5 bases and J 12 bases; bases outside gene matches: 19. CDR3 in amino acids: CSAPRPRDYSFRQFF. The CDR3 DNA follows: TGCAGTGCTCCGAGACCCCGGGACTACTCCTTTCGGCAGTTCTTC.

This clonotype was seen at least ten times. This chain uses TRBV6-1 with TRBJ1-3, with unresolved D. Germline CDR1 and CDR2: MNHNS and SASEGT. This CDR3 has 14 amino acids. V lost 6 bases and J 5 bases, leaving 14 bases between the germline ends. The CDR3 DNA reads TGTGCCAGCAGCGCAGTGGCCCTCAGAAACACCATATATTTT. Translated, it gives CASSAVALRNTIYF.

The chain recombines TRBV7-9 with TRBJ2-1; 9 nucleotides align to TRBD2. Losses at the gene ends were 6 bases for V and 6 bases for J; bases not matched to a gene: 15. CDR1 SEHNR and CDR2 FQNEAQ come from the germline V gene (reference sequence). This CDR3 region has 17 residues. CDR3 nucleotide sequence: TGTGCCAGCAGGCACCCTCTACCGGGACTAGCCGGCAATGAGCAGTTCTTC. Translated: CASRHPLPGLAGNEQFF. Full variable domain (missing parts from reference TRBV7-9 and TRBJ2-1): DTGVSQNPRHKITKRGQNVTFRCDPISEHNRLYWYRQTLGQGPEFLTYFQNEAQLEKSRLLSDRFSAERPKGSFSTLEIQRTEQGDSAMYLCASRHPLPGLAGNEQFFGPGTRLTVL.

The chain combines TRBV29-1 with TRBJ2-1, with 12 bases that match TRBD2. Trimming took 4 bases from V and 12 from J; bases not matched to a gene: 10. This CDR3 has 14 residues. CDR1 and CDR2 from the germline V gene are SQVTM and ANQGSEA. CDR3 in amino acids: CSVAASGGADGQFF. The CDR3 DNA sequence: TGCAGCGTTGCGGCTAGCGGGGGGGCGGACGGGCAGTTCTTC.

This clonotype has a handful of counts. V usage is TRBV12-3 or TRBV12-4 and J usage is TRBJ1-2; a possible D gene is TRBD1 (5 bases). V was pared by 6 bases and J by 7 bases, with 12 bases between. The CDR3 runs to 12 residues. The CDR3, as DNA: TGTGCCAGCAGCCAGGGCGCGAGTGGCTACACCTTC. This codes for CASSQGASGYTF.

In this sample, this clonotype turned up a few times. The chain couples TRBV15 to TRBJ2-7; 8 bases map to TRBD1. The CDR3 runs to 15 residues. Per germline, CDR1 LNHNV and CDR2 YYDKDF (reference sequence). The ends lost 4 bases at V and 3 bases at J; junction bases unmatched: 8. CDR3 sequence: CATSNGQGSLYEQYF. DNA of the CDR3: TGTGCCACCAGCAATGGACAGGGTTCGCTCTACGAGCAGTACTTC.

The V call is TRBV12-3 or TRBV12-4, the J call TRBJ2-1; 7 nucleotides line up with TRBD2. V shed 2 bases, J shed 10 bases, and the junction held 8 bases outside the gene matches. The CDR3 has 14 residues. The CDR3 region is CASSLLARRGEQFF. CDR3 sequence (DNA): TGTGCCAGCAGTTTACTAGCGAGGCGGGGGGAGCAGTTCTTC.

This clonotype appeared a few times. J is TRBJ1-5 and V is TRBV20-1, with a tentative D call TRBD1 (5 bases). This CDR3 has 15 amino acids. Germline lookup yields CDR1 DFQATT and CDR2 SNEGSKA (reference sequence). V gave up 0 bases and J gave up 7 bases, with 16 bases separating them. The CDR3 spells CSARDPQGRMQPQHF. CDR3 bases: TGCAGTGCTAGAGATCCCCAGGGTCGTATGCAGCCCCAGCATTTT.

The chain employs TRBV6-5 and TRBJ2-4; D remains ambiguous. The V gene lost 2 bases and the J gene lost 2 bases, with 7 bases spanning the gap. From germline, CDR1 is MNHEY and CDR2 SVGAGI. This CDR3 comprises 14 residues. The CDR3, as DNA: TGTGCCAGCAGTTACAAGGGCTCCAAAAACATTCAGTACTTC. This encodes CASSYKGSKNIQYF.

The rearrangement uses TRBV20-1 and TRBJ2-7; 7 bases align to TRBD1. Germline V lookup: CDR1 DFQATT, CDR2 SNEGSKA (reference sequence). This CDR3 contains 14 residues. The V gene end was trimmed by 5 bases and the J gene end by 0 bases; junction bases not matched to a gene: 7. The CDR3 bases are TGCAGTGCTGCCGGACAGGTCAGCTCCTACGAGCAGTACTTC. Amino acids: CSAAGQVSSYEQYF.

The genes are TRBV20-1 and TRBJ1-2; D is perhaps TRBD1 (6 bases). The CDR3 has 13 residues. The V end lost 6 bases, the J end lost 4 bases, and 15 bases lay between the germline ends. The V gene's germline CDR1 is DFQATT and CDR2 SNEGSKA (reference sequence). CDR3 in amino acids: CSAPDREGYGYTF. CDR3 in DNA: TGCAGTGCACCGGACAGAGAGGGCTATGGCTACACCTTC.

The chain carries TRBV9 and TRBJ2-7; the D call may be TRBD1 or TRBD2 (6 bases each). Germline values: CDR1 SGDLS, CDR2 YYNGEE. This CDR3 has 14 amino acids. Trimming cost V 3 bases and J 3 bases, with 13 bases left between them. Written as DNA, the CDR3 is TGTGCCAGCAGCGCGGGAGTACAGGGCTACGAGCAGTACTTC. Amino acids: CASSAGVQGYEQYF.

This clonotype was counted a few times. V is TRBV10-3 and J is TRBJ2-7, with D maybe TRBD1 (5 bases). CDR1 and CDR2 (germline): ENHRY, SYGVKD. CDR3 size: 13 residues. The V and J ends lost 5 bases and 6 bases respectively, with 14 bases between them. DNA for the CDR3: TGTGCCATCAGTAACCCAACAGGTTTCGAGCAGTACTTC. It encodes CAISNPTGFEQYF.

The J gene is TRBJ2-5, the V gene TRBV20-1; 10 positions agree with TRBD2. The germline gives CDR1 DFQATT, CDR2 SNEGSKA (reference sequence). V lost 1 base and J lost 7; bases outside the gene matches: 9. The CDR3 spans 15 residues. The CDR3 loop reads CSARASGGALGTQYF. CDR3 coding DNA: TGCAGTGCTAGAGCCAGCGGGGGGGCCTTGGGGACCCAGTACTTC.